A selection of T cell receptor beta chains follows, all from one sample in a study of T cell repertoires in cytomegalovirus infection. Each CDR3 protein is one row after TCRdb ran MiXCR on the reads. The table shows approximately 990,000 distinct CDR3 sequences, with roughly a third occurring only once. Antigens of these TCRs are unknown. The source material was cultured CD8+ T cells from PBMCs, sampled from culture after CMV antigen stimulation. These receptors came from a human donor in good health (CMV status not recorded). Some clones in this sample may be carry-over from other donors' samples. Each CDR3 is given with its conserved first and last residue. D genes are given only for firm matches. The size of a clone is reported for some rows only, either as once, few or many, or as a class for expanded clones.

TRBV4-3	NA	TRBJ1-4	NA	CASSQDGPGARIEKLFF	TGCGCCAGCAGCCAAGACGGCCCGGGGGCAAGGATTGAAAAACTGTTTTTT
TRBV28	TRBD1	TRBJ1-2	NA	CASSLQGDDYGYTF	TGTGCCAGCAGTTTACAGGGGGATGACTATGGCTACACCTTC
TRBV6-5	NA	TRBJ1-2	NA	CASSYSIRAVNYGYTF	TGTGCCAGCAGTTACTCGATACGGGCCGTTAACTATGGCTACACCTTC
TRBV29-1	TRBD1	TRBJ1-2	NA	CSVAGGHNYGYTF	TGCAGCGTCGCAGGGGGCCATAACTATGGCTACACCTTC
TRBV5-6	TRBD1	TRBJ1-4	NA	CASSLLPGTDEKLFF	TGTGCCAGCAGCCTACTCCCCGGGACAGATGAAAAACTGTTTTTT
TRBV29-1	NA	TRBJ1-2	NA	CSVEDRQYGYTF	TGCAGCGTTGAAGATCGACAGTATGGCTACACCTTC
TRBV12-3/TRBV12-4	TRBD2	TRBJ2-1	few	CASSFLLAGGIAYNEQFF	TGTGCCAGCAGTTTTTTACTAGCGGGGGGGATCGCCTACAATGAGCAGTTCTTC
TRBV4-1	TRBD1	TRBJ1-2	NA	CASSQVTGGTYGYTF	TGCGCCAGCAGCCAGGTGACAGGGGGCACCTATGGCTACACCTTC
TRBV7-6	NA	TRBJ1-3	few	CASSSLSGNTIYF	TGTGCCAGCAGCTCGCTCTCTGGAAACACCATATATTTT
TRBV28	NA	TRBJ1-4	NA	CASSYGPKLFF	TGTGCCAGCAGTTACGGACCAAAACTGTTTTTT